The sequence of this TCR beta chain was determined in a study of CD8 T cells in Susac syndrome. This clonotype was recorded once. When the RNA was reverse transcribed, random hexamers were used with an input of roughly 0.45 to 1 ug. TCRdb re-derived calls from the immunoSEQ multiplex PCR reads in MiXCR, one entry per CDR3 protein. The data hold about 250,000 distinct CDR3 sequences, with about 93% observed a single time. The receptor was derived from a human donor with multiple sclerosis. Material: CD4+ T cells from PBMCs.

Here the CDR3 DNA reads TGTGCCTGGAGTGTACGTCGGTCCTTATCGGAGACCCAGTACTTC. Protein: CAWSVRRSLSETQYF. V and J are TRBV30 and TRBJ2-5; D unresolved. This CDR3 region has 15 residues. Germline CDR1 and CDR2: GTSNPN and SVGIG (reference sequence). The V end was cut by 0 bases, the J end by 5 bases, with 16 bases between.